Listed below are T cell receptor beta chains from one sample, sequenced in a study of OX40 agonist ivuxolimab in advanced cancers. Sequenced by immunoSEQ multiplex PCR; TCRdb stores in-frame clones only, minus some. The data show about 64,000 clones, with more than 75% seen just once and 3% held by the top ten. The source material was CD4+ or CD8+ T cells sorted from blood, sampled in a trial of the OX40 agonist ivuxolimab. The receptors here all came from an adult with an advanced solid tumor such as melanoma, head and neck, liver or kidney cancer. The CDR3 runs from the conserved cysteine through the conserved F or W. Each record gives: V gene, D gene, J gene, CDR3 protein. The D gene is left open where the match is weak.

V: TRBV2
D: NA
J: TRBJ2-6
CDR3: CASSEYRGGVLTF

V: TRBV29-1
D: NA
J: TRBJ2-3
CDR3: CSGGTGTDTQYF

V: TRBV29-1
D: TRBD1
J: TRBJ1-1
CDR3: CSAWTGGGNTEAFF

V: TRBV18
D: TRBD1
J: TRBJ2-1
CDR3: CASSPGQVTYNEQFF

V: TRBV7-3
D: TRBD2
J: TRBJ2-3
CDR3: CASSLKTSGGDTQYF

V: TRBV29-1
D: TRBD2
J: TRBJ2-3
CDR3: CSVDAGGGDTQYF

V: TRBV28
D: NA
J: TRBJ2-7
CDR3: CASSTDSREQYF

V: TRBV30
D: TRBD2
J: TRBJ2-1
CDR3: CAWSSQGLAGVNEQFF

V: TRBV5-1
D: NA
J: TRBJ1-1
CDR3: CASSHDSMNTEAFF

V: TRBV12-5
D: NA
J: TRBJ2-2
CDR3: CASGLLEGEAADTGELFF

V: TRBV6-5
D: NA
J: TRBJ2-5
CDR3: CASSYRGGETQYF

V: TRBV7-9
D: NA
J: TRBJ1-2
CDR3: CASSQNYGYTF

V: TRBV18
D: NA
J: TRBJ1-2
CDR3: CASSPLGGLDGYTF